These T cell receptor beta chains were read from a single sample in a study of vaccination effects on CD4 cells after COVID-19. These receptors have no known antigen. This table comes from immunoSEQ multiplex PCR, and its TCRdb copy is limited to in-frame clones, with some not included. The sample includes fewer than 40,000 clones, 55% to 75% of them seen just once. Sample: CD4+ T cells from PBMCs cultured with HCoV-229E spike peptides, taken before COVID-19 vaccination. These receptors all stem from a human donor who received a COVID-19 vaccine. CDR3s include the opening cysteine and the closing phenylalanine or tryptophan. The D gene is left open where the match is weak. Some rows mark clone size as missing; the rest say once, few, many or name a class of expanded clone.

d_call clone_size j_call v_call cdr3_aa
. few TRBJ1-6 TRBV9 CASSVGGGNSPLHF
. . TRBJ2-7 TRBV19 CASSRQWGGASYEQYF
TRBD1 . TRBJ1-2 TRBV3-1/TRBV3-2 CASSQNVQGANYGYTF
. . TRBJ2-2 TRBV24-1 CATSITGATGELFF
. . TRBJ2-5 TRBV12-3/TRBV12-4 CASSFSGTETQYF
. . TRBJ2-7 TRBV12-3/TRBV12-4 CASSSTSSYEQYF
. . TRBJ1-1 TRBV10-3 CAIGLKPNTEAFF
. . TRBJ2-3 TRBV19 CASSFGHLTDTQYF
. once TRBJ2-3 TRBV5-1 CASSLDHPDTQYF
. . TRBJ1-1 TRBV4-3 CASSQESRNTEAFF
. . TRBJ1-5 TRBV6-1 CASSEAPVGQPQHF
. . TRBJ1-5 TRBV7-2 CASSPQGGYSNQPQHF
TRBD1 . TRBJ2-4 TRBV29-1 CSVRRGTGGADRNIQYF
TRBD1 . TRBJ1-3 TRBV3-1/TRBV3-2 CASSLATPTGAGMNTIYF
. . TRBJ1-2 TRBV30 CAWSITIKGTPNYGYTF
. . TRBJ1-6 TRBV12-3/TRBV12-4 CASSVRDPPLHF
TRBD2 . TRBJ2-1 TRBV3-1/TRBV3-2 CASSPGASGGAREQFF
. . TRBJ1-2 TRBV10-3 CAISESRIAVGYTF
. few TRBJ2-5 TRBV7-2 CASSLGTTKETQYF
. . TRBJ1-2 TRBV18 CASSPGGNYGYTF
TRBD1 . TRBJ1-1 TRBV5-4 CASSPWTGVNTEAFF
. . TRBJ1-2 TRBV27 CASTKTPTGPSRYGYTF
TRBD1 . TRBJ1-1 TRBV5-6 CASSPGGQGAKGAAFF
. . TRBJ2-2 TRBV28 CASSGAPTGELFF
. . TRBJ1-2 TRBV24-1 CATGSGYGYTF
. . TRBJ2-1 TRBV30 CAWNGLSGYNEQFF
. . TRBJ1-2 TRBV5-6 CASSRAGRGDYGYTF
TRBD1 . TRBJ1-5 TRBV6-5 CASSGQQNQPQHF
. few TRBJ1-6 TRBV4-1 CASSQERATLGGSPLHF
TRBD2 few TRBJ2-3 TRBV24-1 CAVGREGTDTQYF
TRBD1 few TRBJ2-7 TRBV30 CAWRPTGAYEQYF
. . TRBJ1-3 TRBV18 CASSLEGKTGNTIYF